This is a list of T cell receptor beta chains from one sample in a study of T cell repertoires in cytomegalovirus infection. One entry per CDR3 protein results from TCRdb running MiXCR on the reads. The sample records under 150,000 distinct CDR3 sequences, around 30% being singletons. For these TCRs, the target antigens are not known. Sequencing used CD8+ T cells from cultured PBMCs, obtained from culture after CMV antigen stimulation. The receptors stem from a human donor in good health (CMV status not recorded). Some clones in this sample may be carry-over from other donors' samples. Both conserved end residues are part of each CDR3. D genes are given only for firm matches. Size values are once, few and many counts, or a class for expanded clones, and some rows have none.

CDR3 DNA: TGCGCCAGCAGCCTGGGATCCGGCGGAGGATCTCCCTACGAGCAGTACTTC
CDR3 protein: CASSLGSGGGSPYEQYF
D gene: -
J gene: TRBJ2-7
clone size: few
V gene: TRBV5-1

CDR3 DNA: TGTGCCAGCAGCTCCGGTAGCAATCAGCCCCAGCATTTT
CDR3 protein: CASSSGSNQPQHF
D gene: -
J gene: TRBJ1-5
clone size: -
V gene: TRBV7-2

CDR3 DNA: TGTGCCAGCAGCTTCTATACCCCTCAGGGGCAGTACTTC
CDR3 protein: CASSFYTPQGQYF
D gene: -
J gene: TRBJ2-7
clone size: few
V gene: TRBV5-5

CDR3 DNA: TGTGCCAGCAGTGGGCGACAGGGGGTTAACTCCGTTTCCTACAATGAGCAGTTCTTC
CDR3 protein: CASSGRQGVNSVSYNEQFF
D gene: TRBD1
J gene: TRBJ2-1
clone size: many
V gene: TRBV28

CDR3 DNA: TGTGCCAGCAGTAACGAGGTCATGGCAGTCGAGCAGTACTTC
CDR3 protein: CASSNEVMAVEQYF
D gene: -
J gene: TRBJ2-7
clone size: many
V gene: TRBV7-9

CDR3 DNA: TGTGCCAGCAGCTTTTCTTCACTAGCCCAGTACTTC
CDR3 protein: CASSFSSLAQYF
D gene: -
J gene: TRBJ2-5
clone size: -
V gene: TRBV7-8

CDR3 DNA: TGTGCCAGCAGCTCAGAAGGTGGCTACGAGCAGTACTTC
CDR3 protein: CASSSEGGYEQYF
D gene: -
J gene: TRBJ2-7
clone size: few
V gene: TRBV7-9

CDR3 DNA: TGCGCCAGCAGACCTCAGGGAATGAACACTGAAGCTTTCTTT
CDR3 protein: CASRPQGMNTEAFF
D gene: -
J gene: TRBJ1-1
clone size: few
V gene: TRBV4-1

CDR3 DNA: TGTGCCAGCAGTTTTCCTAAACAGGGGAATAATGAAAAACTGTTTTTT
CDR3 protein: CASSFPKQGNNEKLFF
D gene: TRBD1
J gene: TRBJ1-4
clone size: -
V gene: TRBV12-3/TRBV12-4

CDR3 DNA: TGTGCCAGCACCGCTGGGGGGACTATTGATGAGCAGTTCTTC
CDR3 protein: CASTAGGTIDEQFF
D gene: TRBD2
J gene: TRBJ2-1
clone size: -
V gene: TRBV5-4

CDR3 DNA: TGTGCCAGCAGTGCAGGGTTGTCACTCTACAATGAGCAGTTCTTC
CDR3 protein: CASSAGLSLYNEQFF
D gene: -
J gene: TRBJ2-1
clone size: few
V gene: TRBV6-2/TRBV6-3

CDR3 DNA: TGTGCCAGCAGTGACGGACAGGGTGGTGAAAAACTGTTTTTT
CDR3 protein: CASSDGQGGEKLFF
D gene: TRBD1
J gene: TRBJ1-4
clone size: few
V gene: TRBV6-1

CDR3 DNA: TGTGCCAGCAGCCGACTCTCCGGGACTGGTTACGAGCAGTACTTC
CDR3 protein: CASSRLSGTGYEQYF
D gene: -
J gene: TRBJ2-7
clone size: -
V gene: TRBV11-2

CDR3 DNA: TGTGCCAGCAGCCCTTCAGATTCCGGGGAGCTGTTTTTT
CDR3 protein: CASSPSDSGELFF
D gene: -
J gene: TRBJ2-2
clone size: many
V gene: TRBV6-4

CDR3 DNA: TGTGCCAGCAGCTTAACGTTGGCGGGGGGCGGGAATGAGCAGTTCTTC
CDR3 protein: CASSLTLAGGGNEQFF
D gene: TRBD2
J gene: TRBJ2-1
clone size: -
V gene: TRBV7-3